The clone carrying this T cell receptor beta chain has a handful of counts. Its antigen is not identified. This sample was taken from a study of CD8 T cells in ankylosing spondylitis. Study-wide points: For ankylosing spondylitis blood, a TCR beta motif of about 8 highly homologous variants appeared characteristic.

TCRdb fed the 5' RACE reads into MiXCR, producing one record per CDR3 protein. Altogether 700,000 to 850,000 distinct CDR3 sequences are present, around 11% being singletons, with the ten largest covering 0.51%. The specimen sequenced was blood, either unsorted or a sorted T cell fraction (not recorded which). The clonotype originates from a male donor with ankylosing spondylitis.

The CDR3 spells CATSDSGTSGPRSSYNEQFF. The CDR3 DNA is TGTGCCACCAGTGATTCCGGGACTAGCGGGCCCCGGAGCTCCTACAATGAGCAGTTCTTC. The chain recombines TRBV24-1 with TRBJ2-1, with 12 bases fitting TRBD2. The CDR3 loop spans 20 amino acids. The germline V gene encodes CDR1 KGHDR and CDR2 SFDVKD. The junction had 10 bases not matched to a gene; V was cut back by 2 bases and J by 0 bases.